This TCR beta chain was recorded in a study of CD8+ T cells in alopecia areata. Points from the study as a whole: Lesional scalp exceeded normal scalp in clonality, especially in alopecia totalis/universalis. Possibly because of HLA-related factors, TCR sharing was less clear across patients than in mice.

This clone was counted between two and nine times. Its antigen is as yet unknown. Sampling of alopecia areata patients yielded lesional scalp punch biopsies as well as peripheral blood. The authors sorted CD4+ and CD8+ T cells from PBMCs. This CDR3 has 12 residues. V lost 8 bases to trimming and J lost 7 bases; unmatched junction nucleotides: 5. Germline V CDR1 and CDR2: MDHEN, SYDVKM. Once RNA had been extracted, it was reverse transcribed into cDNA to act as the sequencing template. The method was immunoSEQ multiplex PCR; TCRdb's version includes in-frame clones alone and lacks a portion of them. The table has 120,000 or so clones, about 46% seen once.

V usage is TRBV28 and J usage is TRBJ2-5, with 9 bases identical to TRBD2. The clonotype comes from a human donor with alopecia areata. The sample consisted of NKG2D-low CD8+ T cells sorted from blood. CDR3 in amino acids: CASQAGGPTQYF. In nucleotides, the CDR3 is TGTGCCAGCCAAGCGGGAGGACCGACCCAGTACTTC.